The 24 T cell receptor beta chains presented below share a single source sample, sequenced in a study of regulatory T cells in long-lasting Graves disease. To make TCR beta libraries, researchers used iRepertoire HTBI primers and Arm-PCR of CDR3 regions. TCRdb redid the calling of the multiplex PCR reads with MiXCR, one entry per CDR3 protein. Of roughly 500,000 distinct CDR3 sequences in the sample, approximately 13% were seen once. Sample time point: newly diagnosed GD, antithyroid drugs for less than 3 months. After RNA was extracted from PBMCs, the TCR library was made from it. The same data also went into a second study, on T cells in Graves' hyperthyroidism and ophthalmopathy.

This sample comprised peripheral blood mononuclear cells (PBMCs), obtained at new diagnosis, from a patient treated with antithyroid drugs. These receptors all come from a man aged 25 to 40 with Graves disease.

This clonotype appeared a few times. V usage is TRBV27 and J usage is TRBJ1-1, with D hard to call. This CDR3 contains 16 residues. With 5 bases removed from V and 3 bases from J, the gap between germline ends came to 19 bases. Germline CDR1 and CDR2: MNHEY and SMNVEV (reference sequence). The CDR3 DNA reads TGTGCCAGCAGTCCGGCCCGAACCCCGGGGTACACTGAAGCTTTCTTT. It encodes CASSPARTPGYTEAFF.

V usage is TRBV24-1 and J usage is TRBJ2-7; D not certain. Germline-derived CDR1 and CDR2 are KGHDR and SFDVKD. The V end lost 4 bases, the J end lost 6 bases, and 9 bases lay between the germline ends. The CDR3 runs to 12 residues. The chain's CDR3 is CATSEIGGEQYF. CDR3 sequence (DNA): TGTGCCACCAGTGAAATCGGTGGCGAGCAGTACTTC.

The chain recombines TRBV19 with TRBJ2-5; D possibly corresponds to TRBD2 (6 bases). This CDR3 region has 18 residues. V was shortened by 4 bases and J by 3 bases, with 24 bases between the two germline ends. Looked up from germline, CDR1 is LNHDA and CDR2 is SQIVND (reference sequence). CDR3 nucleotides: TGTGCCAGTAGTACACGCCCAACCCCCGAGCGGGCTGAAGAGACCCAGTACTTC. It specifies CASSTRPTPERAEETQYF.

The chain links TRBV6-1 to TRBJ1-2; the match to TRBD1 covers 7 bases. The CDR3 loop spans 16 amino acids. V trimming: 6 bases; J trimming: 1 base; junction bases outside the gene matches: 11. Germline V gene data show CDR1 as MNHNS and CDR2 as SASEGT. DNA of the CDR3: TGTGCCAGCAGCCGACCCGGGACAGCATTTAACTATGGCTACACCTTC. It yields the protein CASSRPGTAFNYGYTF.

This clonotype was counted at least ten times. The CDR3 spells CASSHSGGDRHYGYTF. In DNA form, the CDR3 reads TGTGCCAGCAGCCACTCGGGGGGGGACCGACACTATGGCTACACCTTC. The chain links TRBV12-3 or TRBV12-4 to TRBJ1-2; perhaps TRBD1 as D (5 bases). The CDR3 is 16 residues long. V dropped 6 bases and J dropped 3 bases, with 20 bases sitting between them.

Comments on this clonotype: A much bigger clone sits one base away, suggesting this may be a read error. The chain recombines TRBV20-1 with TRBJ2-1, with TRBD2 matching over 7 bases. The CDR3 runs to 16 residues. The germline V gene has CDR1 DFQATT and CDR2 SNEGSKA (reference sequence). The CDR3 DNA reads TGCAGTGCAGGGGCCTGGCGGGAGTTTCCCTACAATGAGCAGCTCTTC. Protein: CSAGAWREFPYNEQLF.

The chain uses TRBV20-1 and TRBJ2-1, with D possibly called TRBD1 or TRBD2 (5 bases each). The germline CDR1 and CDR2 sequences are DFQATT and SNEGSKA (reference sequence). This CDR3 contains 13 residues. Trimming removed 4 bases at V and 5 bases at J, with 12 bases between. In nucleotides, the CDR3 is TGCAGTGCTAAGTGGGGGACGCACAATGAGCAGTTCTTC. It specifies CSAKWGTHNEQFF.

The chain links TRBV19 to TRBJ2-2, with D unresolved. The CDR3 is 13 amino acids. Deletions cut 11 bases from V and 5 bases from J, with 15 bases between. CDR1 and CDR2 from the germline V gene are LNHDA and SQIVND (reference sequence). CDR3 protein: CACIPERTGELFF. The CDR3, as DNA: TGTGCCTGTATCCCTGAGAGGACCGGGGAGCTGTTTTTT.

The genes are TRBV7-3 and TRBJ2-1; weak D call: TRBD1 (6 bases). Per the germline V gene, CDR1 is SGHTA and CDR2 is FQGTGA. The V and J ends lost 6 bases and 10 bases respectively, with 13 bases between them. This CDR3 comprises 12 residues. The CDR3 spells CASRSARGEQFF. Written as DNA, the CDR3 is TGTGCCAGCAGATCCGCGAGGGGGGAGCAGTTCTTC.

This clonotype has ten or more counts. Here the CDR3 DNA reads TGCGCCAGCAGCTTGTTTGGAGGGTCCCCCTACGAGCAGTACTTC. Amino acid sequence: CASSLFGGSPYEQYF. V usage is TRBV5-1 and J usage is TRBJ2-7, with a weak D call TRBD2 (6 bases). The CDR3 is made up of 15 amino acids. Germline CDR1 SGHRS, CDR2 YFSETQ. Deletions cut 1 base from V and 2 bases from J, with 13 bases between. Based on the CDR3 plus reference TRBV5-1 and TRBJ2-7, the full variable domain is KAGVTQTPRYLIKTRGQQVTLSCSPISGHRSVSWYQQTPGQGLQFLFEYFSETQRNKGNFPGRFSGRQFSNSRSEMNVSTLELGDSALYLCASSLFGGSPYEQYFGPGTRLTVT.

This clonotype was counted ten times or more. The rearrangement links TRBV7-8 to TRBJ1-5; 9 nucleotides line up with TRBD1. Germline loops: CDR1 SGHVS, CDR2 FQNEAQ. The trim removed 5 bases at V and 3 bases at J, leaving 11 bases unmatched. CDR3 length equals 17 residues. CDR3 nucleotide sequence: TGTGCCAGCAGCCTTCCCGGGACAGGGTTGGCCAATCAGCCCCAGCATTTT. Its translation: CASSLPGTGLANQPQHF. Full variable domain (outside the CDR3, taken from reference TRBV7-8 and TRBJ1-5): GAGVSQSPRYKVAKRGQDVALRCDPISGHVSLFWYQQALGQGPEFLTYFQNEAQLDKSGLPSDRFFAERPEGSVSTLKIQRTQQEDSAVYLCASSLPGTGLANQPQHFGDGTRLSIL.

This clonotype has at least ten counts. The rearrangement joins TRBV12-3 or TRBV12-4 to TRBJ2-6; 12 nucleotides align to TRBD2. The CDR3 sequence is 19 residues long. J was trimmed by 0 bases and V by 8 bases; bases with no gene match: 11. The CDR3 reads CASQLAGGPKGSGANVLTF. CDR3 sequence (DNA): TGTGCCAGCCAGCTAGCGGGAGGGCCCAAGGGCTCTGGGGCCAACGTCCTGACTTTC.

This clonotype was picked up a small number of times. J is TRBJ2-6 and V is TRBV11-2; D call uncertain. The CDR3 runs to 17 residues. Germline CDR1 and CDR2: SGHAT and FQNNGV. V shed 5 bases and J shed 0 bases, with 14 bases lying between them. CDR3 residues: CASSRRRHPSGANVLTF. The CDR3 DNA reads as TGTGCCAGCAGCCGTCGCAGGCATCCCTCTGGGGCCAACGTCCTGACTTTC.

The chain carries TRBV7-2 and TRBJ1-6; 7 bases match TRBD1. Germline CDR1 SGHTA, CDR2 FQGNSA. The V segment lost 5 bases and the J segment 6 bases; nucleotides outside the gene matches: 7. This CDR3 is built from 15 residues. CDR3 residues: CASSARQGFNSPLHF. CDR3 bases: TGTGCCAGCAGCGCAAGACAGGGATTTAATTCACCCCTCCACTTT.

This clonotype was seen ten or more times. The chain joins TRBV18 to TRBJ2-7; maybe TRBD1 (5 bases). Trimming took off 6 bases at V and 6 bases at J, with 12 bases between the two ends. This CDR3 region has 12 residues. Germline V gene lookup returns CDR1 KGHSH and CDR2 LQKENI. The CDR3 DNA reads TGTGCCAGCTCTGAAGGGGTGGGCGAGCAGTACTTC. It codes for CASSEGVGEQYF. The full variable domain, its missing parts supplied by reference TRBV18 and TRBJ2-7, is NAGVMQNPRHLVRRRGQEARLRCSPMKGHSHVYWYRQLPEEGLKFMVYLQKENIIDESGMPKERFSAEFPKEGPSILRIQQVVRGDSAAYFCASSEGVGEQYFGPGTRLTVT.

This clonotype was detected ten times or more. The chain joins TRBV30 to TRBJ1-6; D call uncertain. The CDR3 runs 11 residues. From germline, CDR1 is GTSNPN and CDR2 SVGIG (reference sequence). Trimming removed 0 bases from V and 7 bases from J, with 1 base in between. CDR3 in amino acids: CAWSVNSPLHF. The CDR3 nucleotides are TGTGCCTGGAGTGTAAATTCACCCCTCCACTTT.

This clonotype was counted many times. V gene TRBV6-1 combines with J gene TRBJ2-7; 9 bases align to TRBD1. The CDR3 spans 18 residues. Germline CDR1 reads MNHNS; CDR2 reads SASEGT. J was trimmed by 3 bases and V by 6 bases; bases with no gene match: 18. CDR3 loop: CASRGTGFSRDGGYEQYF. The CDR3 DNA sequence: TGTGCCAGCAGAGGGACAGGGTTTTCTCGCGACGGGGGCTACGAGCAGTACTTC.

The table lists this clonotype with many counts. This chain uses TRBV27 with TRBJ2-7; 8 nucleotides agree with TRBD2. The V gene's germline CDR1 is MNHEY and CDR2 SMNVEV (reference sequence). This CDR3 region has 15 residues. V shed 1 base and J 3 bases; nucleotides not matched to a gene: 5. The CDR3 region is CASSLWAAGDYEQYF. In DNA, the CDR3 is TGTGCCAGCAGTTTATGGGCAGCGGGAGACTACGAGCAGTACTTC.

The CDR3 region has the DNA TGTGCCAGCAGCTCCCAAAGGGGCAGACATGAGCAGTTCTTC. The encoded protein is CASSSQRGRHEQFF. The chain uses TRBV11-2 and TRBJ2-1; possibly TRBD1 for D (5 bases). Trimming removed 4 bases from V and 8 bases from J, with 15 bases in between. Germline loops: CDR1 SGHAT, CDR2 FQNNGV. The CDR3 has 14 amino acids.

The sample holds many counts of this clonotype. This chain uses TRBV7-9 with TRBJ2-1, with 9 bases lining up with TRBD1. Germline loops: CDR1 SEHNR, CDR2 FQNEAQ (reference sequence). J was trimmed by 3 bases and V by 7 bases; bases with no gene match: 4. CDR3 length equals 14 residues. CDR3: CASNPTGGYNEQFF. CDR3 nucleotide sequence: TGTGCCAGCAACCCGACAGGGGGCTACAATGAGCAGTTCTTC. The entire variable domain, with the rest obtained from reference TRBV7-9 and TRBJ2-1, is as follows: DTGVSQNPRHKITKRGQNVTFRCDPISEHNRLYWYRQTLGQGPEFLTYFQNEAQLEKSRLLSDRFSAERPKGSFSTLEIQRTEQGDSAMYLCASNPTGGYNEQFFGPGTRLTVL.

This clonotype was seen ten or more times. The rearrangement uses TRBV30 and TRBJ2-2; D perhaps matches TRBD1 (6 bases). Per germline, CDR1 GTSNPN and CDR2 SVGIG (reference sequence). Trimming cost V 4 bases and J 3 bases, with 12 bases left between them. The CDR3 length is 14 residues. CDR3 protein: CAWIEGTHTGELFF. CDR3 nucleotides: TGTGCCTGGATAGAAGGGACACACACCGGGGAGCTGTTTTTT. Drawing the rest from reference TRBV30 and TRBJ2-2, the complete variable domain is SQTIHQWPATLVQPVGSPLSLECTVEGTSNPNLYWYRQAAGRGLQLLFYSVGIGQISSEVPQNLSASRPQDRQFILSSKKLLLSDSGFYLCAWIEGTHTGELFFGEGSRLTVL.

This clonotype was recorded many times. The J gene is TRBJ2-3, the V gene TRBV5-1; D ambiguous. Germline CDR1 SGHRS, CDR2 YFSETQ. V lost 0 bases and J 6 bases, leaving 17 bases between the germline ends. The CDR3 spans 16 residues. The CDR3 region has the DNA TGCGCCAGCAGCTTGGGGCTTTCGGTACCCGGGGATACGCAGTATTTT. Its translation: CASSLGLSVPGDTQYF.

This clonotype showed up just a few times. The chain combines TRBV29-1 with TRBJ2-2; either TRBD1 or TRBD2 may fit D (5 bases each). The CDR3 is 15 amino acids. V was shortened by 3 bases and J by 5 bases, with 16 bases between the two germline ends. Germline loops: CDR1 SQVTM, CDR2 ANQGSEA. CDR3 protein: CSVDIKGTRTGELFF. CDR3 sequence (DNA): TGCAGCGTTGACATAAAAGGGACCCGGACCGGGGAGCTGTTTTTT.

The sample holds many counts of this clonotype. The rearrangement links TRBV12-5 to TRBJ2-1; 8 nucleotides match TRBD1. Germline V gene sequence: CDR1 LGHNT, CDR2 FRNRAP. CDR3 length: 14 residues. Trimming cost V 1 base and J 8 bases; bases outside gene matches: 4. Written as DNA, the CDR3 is TGTGCTAGTGGTTTGGATCAGGGGGCCTATGAGCAGTTCTTC. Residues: CASGLDQGAYEQFF.